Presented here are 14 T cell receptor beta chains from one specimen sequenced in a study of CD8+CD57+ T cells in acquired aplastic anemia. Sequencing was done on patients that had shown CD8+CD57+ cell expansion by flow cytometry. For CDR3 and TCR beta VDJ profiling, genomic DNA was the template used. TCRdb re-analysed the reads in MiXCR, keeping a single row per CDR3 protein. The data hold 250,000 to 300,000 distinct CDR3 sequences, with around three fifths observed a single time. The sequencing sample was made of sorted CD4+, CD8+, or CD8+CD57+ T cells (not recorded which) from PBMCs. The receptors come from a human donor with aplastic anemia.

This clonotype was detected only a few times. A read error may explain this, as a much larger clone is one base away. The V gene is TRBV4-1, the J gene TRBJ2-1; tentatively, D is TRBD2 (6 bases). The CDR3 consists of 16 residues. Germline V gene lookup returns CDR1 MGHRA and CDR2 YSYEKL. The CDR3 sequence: CASSQVAASAYSEQFF. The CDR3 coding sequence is TGCGCCAGCAGCCAAGTAGCGGCTAGCGCTTACAGTGAGCAGTTCTTC.

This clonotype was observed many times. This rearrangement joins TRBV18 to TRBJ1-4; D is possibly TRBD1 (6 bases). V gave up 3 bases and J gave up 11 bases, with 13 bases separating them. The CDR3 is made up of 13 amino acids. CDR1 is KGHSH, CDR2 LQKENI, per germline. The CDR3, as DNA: TGTGCCAGCTCACCTAACCGGGACACCAAACTGTTTTTT. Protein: CASSPNRDTKLFF.

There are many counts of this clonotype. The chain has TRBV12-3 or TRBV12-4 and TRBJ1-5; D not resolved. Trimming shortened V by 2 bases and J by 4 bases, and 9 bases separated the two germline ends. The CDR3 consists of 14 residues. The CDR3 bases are TGTGCCAGCAGTTTATACGGCGGTAATCAGCCCCAGCATTTT. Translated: CASSLYGGNQPQHF.

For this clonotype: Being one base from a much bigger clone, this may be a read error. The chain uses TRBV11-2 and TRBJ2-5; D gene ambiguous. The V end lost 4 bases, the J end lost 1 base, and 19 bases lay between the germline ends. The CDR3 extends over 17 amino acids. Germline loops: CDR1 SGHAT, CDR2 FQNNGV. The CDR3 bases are TGTGCCAGCAGCTCCAGCGTAGTAGAGGAGACCCAAGAGACCCAGTACTTC. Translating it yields CASSSSVVEETQETQYF.

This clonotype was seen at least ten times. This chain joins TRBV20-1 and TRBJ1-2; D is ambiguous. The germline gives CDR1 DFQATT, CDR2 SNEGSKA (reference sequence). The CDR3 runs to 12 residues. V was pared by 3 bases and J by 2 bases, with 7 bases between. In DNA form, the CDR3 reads TGCAGTGCTAGCCCAAAGAACTATGGCTACACCTTC. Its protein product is CSASPKNYGYTF.

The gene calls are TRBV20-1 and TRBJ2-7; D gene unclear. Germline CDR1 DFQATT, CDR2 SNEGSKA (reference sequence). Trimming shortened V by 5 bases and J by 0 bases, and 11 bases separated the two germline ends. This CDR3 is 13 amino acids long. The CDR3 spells CSAPALSSYEQYF. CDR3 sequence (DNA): TGCAGTGCTCCGGCGTTGAGCTCCTACGAGCAGTACTTC.

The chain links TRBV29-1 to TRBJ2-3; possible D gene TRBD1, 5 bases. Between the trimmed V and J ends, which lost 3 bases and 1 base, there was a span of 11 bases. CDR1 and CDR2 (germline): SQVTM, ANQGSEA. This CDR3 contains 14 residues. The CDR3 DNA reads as TGCAGCGTTGAGCGCCAGGGCGGCACAGATACGCAGTATTTT. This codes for CSVERQGGTDTQYF.

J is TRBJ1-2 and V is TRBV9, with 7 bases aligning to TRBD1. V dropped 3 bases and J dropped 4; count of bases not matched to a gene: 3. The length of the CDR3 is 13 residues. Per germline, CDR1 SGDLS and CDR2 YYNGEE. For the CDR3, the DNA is TGTGCCAGCAGCGGGGACAGCATCTATGGCTACACCTTC. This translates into CASSGDSIYGYTF.

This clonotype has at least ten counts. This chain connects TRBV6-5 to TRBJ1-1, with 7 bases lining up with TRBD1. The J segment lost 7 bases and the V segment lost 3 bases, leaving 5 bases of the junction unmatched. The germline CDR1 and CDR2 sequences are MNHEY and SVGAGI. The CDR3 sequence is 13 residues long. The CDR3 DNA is TGTGCCAGCAGTTATAGGGGGCCTGGTGAAGCTTTCTTT. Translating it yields CASSYRGPGEAFF.

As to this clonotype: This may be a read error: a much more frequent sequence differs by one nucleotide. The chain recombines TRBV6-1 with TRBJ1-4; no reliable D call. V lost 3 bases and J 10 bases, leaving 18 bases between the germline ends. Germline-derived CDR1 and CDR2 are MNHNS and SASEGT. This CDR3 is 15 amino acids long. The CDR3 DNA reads TGTGCCAGCAGTGAGGCCGATCGTCGGATGGGAAAACTGTTTTTT. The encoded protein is CASSEADRRMGKLFF.

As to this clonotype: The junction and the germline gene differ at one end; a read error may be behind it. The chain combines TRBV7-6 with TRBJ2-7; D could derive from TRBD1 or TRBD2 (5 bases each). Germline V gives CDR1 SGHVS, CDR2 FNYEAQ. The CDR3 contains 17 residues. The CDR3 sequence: CASSLEMMGTAPYGQYF. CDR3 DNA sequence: TGTGCCAGCAGCTTAGAAATGATGGGGACCGCCCCCTACGGGCAGTACTTC.

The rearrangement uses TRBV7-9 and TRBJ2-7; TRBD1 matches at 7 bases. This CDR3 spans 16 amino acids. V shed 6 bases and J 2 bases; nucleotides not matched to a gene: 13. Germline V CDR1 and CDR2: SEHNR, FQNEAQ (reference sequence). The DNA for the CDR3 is TGTGCCAGCAGAAACTCCGGGACAGAAGCAACCTACGAGCAGTACTTC. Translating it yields CASRNSGTEATYEQYF.

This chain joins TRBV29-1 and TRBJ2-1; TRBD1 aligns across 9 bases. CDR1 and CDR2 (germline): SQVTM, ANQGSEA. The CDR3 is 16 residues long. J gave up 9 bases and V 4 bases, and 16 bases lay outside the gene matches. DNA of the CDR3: TGCAGCGTTGTAATGGCTACAGGGGGCGGTCTGAGTGAGCAGTTCTTC. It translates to CSVVMATGGGLSEQFF.

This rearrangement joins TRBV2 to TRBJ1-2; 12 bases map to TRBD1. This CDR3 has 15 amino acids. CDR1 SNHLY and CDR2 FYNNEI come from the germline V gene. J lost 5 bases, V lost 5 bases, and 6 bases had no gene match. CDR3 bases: TGTGCCAGCAGTTTAGGGACAGGGGGCAGGTATGGCTACACCTTC. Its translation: CASSLGTGGRYGYTF.